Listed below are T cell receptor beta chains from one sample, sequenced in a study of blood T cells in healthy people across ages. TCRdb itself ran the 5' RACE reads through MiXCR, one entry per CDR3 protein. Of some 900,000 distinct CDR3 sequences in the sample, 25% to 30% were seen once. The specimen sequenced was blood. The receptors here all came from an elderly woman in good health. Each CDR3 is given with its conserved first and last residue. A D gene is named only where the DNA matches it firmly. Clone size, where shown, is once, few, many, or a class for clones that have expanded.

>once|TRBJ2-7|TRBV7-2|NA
TGTGCCAGCAGCCCATTCATAATGCACGACGAGCAGTACTTC
CASSPFIMHDEQYF
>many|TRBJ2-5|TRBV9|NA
TGTGCCAGCAGCGGAGGGGTCCAGGCCCAAGAGACCCAGTACTTC
CASSGGVQAQETQYF
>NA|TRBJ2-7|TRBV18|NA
TGTGCCAGCTCACCAGTAGCGGAACCGACTAACGAGCAGTACTTC
CASSPVAEPTNEQYF
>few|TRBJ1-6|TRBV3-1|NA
TGTGCCAGCAGTCCACTCCGGTATAATTCACCCCTCCACTTT
CASSPLRYNSPLHF
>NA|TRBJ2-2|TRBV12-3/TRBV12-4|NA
TGTGCCAGCAGGGCCTGGGTACAGGGGAACACCGGGGAGCTGTTTTTT
CASRAWVQGNTGELFF
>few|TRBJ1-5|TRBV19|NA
TGTGCCAGTAAGGAGGGGCAGGGCAATCAGCCCCAGCATTTT
CASKEGQGNQPQHF
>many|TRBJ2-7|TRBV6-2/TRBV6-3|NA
TGTGCCAGTCGCAGGGACGGGACGTCATTCTACGAGCAGTACTTC
CASRRDGTSFYEQYF
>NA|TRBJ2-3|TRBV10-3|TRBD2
TGTGCCACCACAACGGGGGGTTCTAGCACAGATACGCAGTATTTT
CATTTGGSSTDTQYF
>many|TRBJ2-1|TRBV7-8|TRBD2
TGTGCCAGCAGCTTCGCCGGGGGGGCTAGGGAGCAGTTCTTC
CASSFAGGAREQFF
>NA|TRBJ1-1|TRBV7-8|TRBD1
TGTGCCAGCAGCCCGAGGACAGGCTACACTGAAGCTTTCTTT
CASSPRTGYTEAFF
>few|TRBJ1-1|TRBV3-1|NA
TGTGCCAGCAGCCAAGGGGCGGGGGGTAGGACTGAAGCTTTCTTT
CASSQGAGGRTEAFF
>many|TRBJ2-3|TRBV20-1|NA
TGCAGTGCTAGCCGCCCAGAGGGGGCAGATACGCAGTATTTT
CSASRPEGADTQYF
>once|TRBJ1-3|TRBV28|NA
TGTGCCAGCAGTGGGGCTGTGAGCTCTGGAAACACCATATATTTT
CASSGAVSSGNTIYF
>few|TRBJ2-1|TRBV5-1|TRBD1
TGCGCCAGCAGCCCAACAGGGGCAACCTACAATGAGCAGTTCTTC
CASSPTGATYNEQFF
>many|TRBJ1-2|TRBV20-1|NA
TGCAGTGCTAGAGGGGGCCCTAACTATGGCTACACCTTC
CSARGGPNYGYTF
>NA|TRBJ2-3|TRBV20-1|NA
TGCAGTGCTACCCCCGGACTGGAGCTCACAGATACGCAGTATTTT
CSATPGLELTDTQYF
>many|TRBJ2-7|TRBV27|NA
TGTGCCAGCAGTTTAACCCTCGTATCCGAGCAGTACTTC
CASSLTLVSEQYF
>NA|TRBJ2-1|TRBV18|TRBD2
TGTGTCAGCTCACCACTAAGGAGCGGGGGGAAAGATGAGCAGTTCTTC
CVSSPLRSGGKDEQFF
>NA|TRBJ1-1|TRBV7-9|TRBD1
TGTGCCAGCAGATCGGACAGGGGAAGTGGGAACACTGAAGCTTTCTTT
CASRSDRGSGNTEAFF
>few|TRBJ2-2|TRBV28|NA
TGTGCCAGCAGTTTATGGGCGACCGGGGAGCTGTTTTTT
CASSLWATGELFF
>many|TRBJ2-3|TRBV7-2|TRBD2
TGTGCCAGCAGCTTAAGGACTAGCGGGGGGGGAAGGCCAGATACGCAGTATTTT
CASSLRTSGGGRPDTQYF
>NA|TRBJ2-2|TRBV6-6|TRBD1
TGTGCCAGTAGGACCGGGACAGGGTTCACCGGGGAGCTGTTTTTT
CASRTGTGFTGELFF
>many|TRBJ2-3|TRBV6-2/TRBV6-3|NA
TGTGCCAGCAGTAGCTACGGGACTAGCACAGATACGCAGTATTTT
CASSSYGTSTDTQYF
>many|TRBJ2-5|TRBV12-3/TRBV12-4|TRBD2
TGTGCCAGCAGTTTAGGCGCGGGGGGCCAAGAGACCCAGTACTTC
CASSLGAGGQETQYF
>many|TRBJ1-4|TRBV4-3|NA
TGCGCCAGCAGCCTGAATACGGGGGCAACTAATGAAAAACTGTTTTTT
CASSLNTGATNEKLFF
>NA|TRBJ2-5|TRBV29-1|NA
TGCAGCTCGGACTTTGGGCAAGAGACCCAGTACTTC
CSSDFGQETQYF
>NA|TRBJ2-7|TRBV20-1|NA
TGCAGTGCTAGAGATCGAATAGTCTACGAGCAGTACTTC
CSARDRIVYEQYF
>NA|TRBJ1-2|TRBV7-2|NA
TGTGCCAGCAGCTCGACCGGGACAAGATATGGCTACACCTTC
CASSSTGTRYGYTF
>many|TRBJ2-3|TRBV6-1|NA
TGTGCCAGCACCTCGAACCCGGCCCTCACAGATACGCAGTATTTT
CASTSNPALTDTQYF
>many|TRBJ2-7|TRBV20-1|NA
TGCAGTGCTAGAGATCGGGGGGCCGGCGAGCAGTACTTC
CSARDRGAGEQYF
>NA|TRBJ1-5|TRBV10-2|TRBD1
TGCGCCAGCAGTGAGTCAAGGACAGGGGTGAGCAATCAGCCCCAGCATTTT
CASSESRTGVSNQPQHF
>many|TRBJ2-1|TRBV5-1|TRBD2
TGCGCCAGCAGCTTGGTCGGGGGGGGTCCTTACAATGAGCAGTTCTTC
CASSLVGGGPYNEQFF
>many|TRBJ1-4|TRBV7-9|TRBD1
TGTGCCAGCAGCTTAGAAGGGGGCACTAATGAAAAACTGTTTTTT
CASSLEGGTNEKLFF
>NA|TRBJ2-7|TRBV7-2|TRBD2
TGTGCCAGCAGCCAACGGACTAGCGGGAATGGATACGAGCAGTACTTC
CASSQRTSGNGYEQYF
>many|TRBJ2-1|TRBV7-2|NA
TGTGCCAGCAGCCCACGGAGTAGGGGGGTGCAGTTCTTC
CASSPRSRGVQFF
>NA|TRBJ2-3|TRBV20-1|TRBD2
TGCAGTGCTAGATCGACTAGCGGGAGGGTTCGGGATACGCAGTATTTT
CSARSTSGRVRDTQYF
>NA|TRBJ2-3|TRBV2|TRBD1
TGTGCCAGCAGTGACCCCGGGACAGGGGCCACAGATACGCAGTATTTT
CASSDPGTGATDTQYF
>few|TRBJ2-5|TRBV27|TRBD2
TGTGCCAGCAGTTTAAGCGGGGGAGTTAGGGAGACCCAGTACTTC
CASSLSGGVRETQYF
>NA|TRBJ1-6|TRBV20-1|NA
TGCAGTGCTAGAGATTTGACAGGACGATCACCCCTCCACTTT
CSARDLTGRSPLHF
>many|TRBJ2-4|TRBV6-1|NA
TGTGCCAGCAGTGGGGGTGGGGTAGCCAAAAACATTCAGTACTTC
CASSGGGVAKNIQYF
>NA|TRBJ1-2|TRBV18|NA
TGTGCCAGCTCACCGACCCGGCGGGTACAGGACTATGGCTACACCTTC
CASSPTRRVQDYGYTF
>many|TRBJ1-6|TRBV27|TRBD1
TGTGCCAGCAGTTTAGGACAGGGTTATAATTCACCCCTCCACTTT
CASSLGQGYNSPLHF
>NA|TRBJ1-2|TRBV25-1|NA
TGTGCCAGCAGTGGCCCTCAGGGTACTGGCTACACCTTC
CASSGPQGTGYTF
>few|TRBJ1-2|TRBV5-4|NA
TGTGCCAGCAGCTCGGAGATGGGACCGAGACGTTCTAACTATGGCTACACCTTC
CASSSEMGPRRSNYGYTF
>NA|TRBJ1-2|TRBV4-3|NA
TGCGCCAGCAGCCAAGATCGGGGGCCTTATGGCTGCACCTTC
CASSQDRGPYGCTF
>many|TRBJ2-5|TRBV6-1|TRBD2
TGTGCCAGCTTAAGGACTAGCGGGGATATCCAAGAGACCCAGTACTTC
CASLRTSGDIQETQYF
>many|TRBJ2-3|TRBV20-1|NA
TGCAGTGCTAGAGAGGGGCCTCCAGCAGATACGCAGTATTTT
CSAREGPPADTQYF
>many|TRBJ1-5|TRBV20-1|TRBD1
TGCAGTGCAATGACAGGGTTTTATAGCAATCAGCCCCAGCATTTT
CSAMTGFYSNQPQHF
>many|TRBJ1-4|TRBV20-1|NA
TGCAGTGCTAGGGGGCCCTTCGAAAAACTGTTTTTT
CSARGPFEKLFF
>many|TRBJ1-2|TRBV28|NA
TGTGCCACCAGGGGCACCGCCTATGGCTACACCTTC
CATRGTAYGYTF
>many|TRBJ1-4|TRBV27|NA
TGTGCCAGCAGTTTACAGGGTGAAAAACTGTTTTTT
CASSLQGEKLFF
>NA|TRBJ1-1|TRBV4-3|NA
TGCGCCAGCAGCCATGGAGCGAGAAAGGCGAACACTGAAGCTTTCTTT
CASSHGARKANTEAFF
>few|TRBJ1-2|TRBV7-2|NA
TGTGCCAGCACCGGGAGGGGGGGCATAAACTATGGCTACACCTTC
CASTGRGGINYGYTF
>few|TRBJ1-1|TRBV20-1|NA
TGCAGTGCTAGCGGGTGGGGCGCGGCTGAAGCTTTCTTT
CSASGWGAAEAFF